This T cell receptor beta chain appears in the sequencing data of a study of response to subunit inactivated influenza vaccine. About this clonotype: Its antigen is undetermined.

The ends were cut back, 6 bases at V and 1 base at J, with 10 bases in the middle. The CDR3 is made up of 13 amino acids. Germline values: CDR1 MNHEY, CDR2 SVGEGT. Overall study results and limits: Seasonal influenza vaccination, on each occasion, was suggested by the authors to recruit few new T cells.

A single record per CDR3 protein comes from TCRdb applying MiXCR to the RT-PCR reads. The data hold 300,000 to 350,000 distinct CDR3 sequences, with around a fifth observed a single time. Sample: PBMCs from blood, taken about 20 months after vaccination. The chain couples TRBV6-2 or TRBV6-3 to TRBJ2-7; D gene unclear. This sequence was found in a man aged 45-69 years who received an inactivated influenza vaccine. The CDR3 region is CASRRPPSYEQYF. The CDR3 coding sequence is TGTGCCAGCAGGCGGCCTCCTTCCTACGAGCAGTACTTC.